This TCR beta chain was found in a study of blood T cell repertoires in COVID-19. Study-level background: Acute and convalescent COVID-19 samples came from the United States, Italy and Spain. T cells, B-cell-depleted T cells, or PBMCs provided the cDNA or gDNA that served as material.

Original handling: Quantification of nucleated cells was approximated via reference gene primer amplification. TCRdb keeps only in-frame clones here, not all; method: immunoSEQ multiplex PCR. That table is the source of V, J and clone size, and D and trimming were worked out from the DNA. This sample has some 250,000 clones; 70% to 90% occur once, and the top ten carry around 0.7%. Germline-derived CDR1 and CDR2 are KGHSH and LQKENI. Trimming shortened V by 2 bases and J by 0 bases, and 11 bases separated the two germline ends. This CDR3 region has 16 residues. The specimen sequenced was peripheral blood. V and J are TRBV18 and TRBJ1-5; D is possibly TRBD1 (5 bases). This clonotype was obtained from a human donor in a cohort sampled during active COVID-19. CDR3 nucleotides: TGTGCCAGCTCACCATGGGGGGGGATTAGCAATCAGCCCCAGCATTTT. Residues: CASSPWGGISNQPQHF.